This entry concerns a single T cell receptor (beta chain). This sample stems from a study of blood T cell repertoires in COVID-19. Assay: immunoSEQ multiplex PCR; the TCRdb copy retains only in-frame clones and omits some. The profile shows almost 400,000 clones, about nine tenths of them singletons. The CDR3 is made up of 15 amino acids. V lost 4 bases and J lost 2; bases outside the gene matches: 2. Germline V gene data show CDR1 as LGHDT and CDR2 as YNNKEL (reference sequence). This TCR was recovered from a young woman who had recovered from COVID-19. The chain couples TRBV3-1 (or the pseudogene TRBV3-2) to TRBJ2-3; 11 bases line up with TRBD2. The sequenced sample was PBMCs or T cells enriched from blood (not recorded which). The CDR3 DNA follows: TGTGCCAGCAGCCTTAGCGGGGGGGCCACAGATACGCAGTATTTT. Translating it yields CASSLSGGATDTQYF.